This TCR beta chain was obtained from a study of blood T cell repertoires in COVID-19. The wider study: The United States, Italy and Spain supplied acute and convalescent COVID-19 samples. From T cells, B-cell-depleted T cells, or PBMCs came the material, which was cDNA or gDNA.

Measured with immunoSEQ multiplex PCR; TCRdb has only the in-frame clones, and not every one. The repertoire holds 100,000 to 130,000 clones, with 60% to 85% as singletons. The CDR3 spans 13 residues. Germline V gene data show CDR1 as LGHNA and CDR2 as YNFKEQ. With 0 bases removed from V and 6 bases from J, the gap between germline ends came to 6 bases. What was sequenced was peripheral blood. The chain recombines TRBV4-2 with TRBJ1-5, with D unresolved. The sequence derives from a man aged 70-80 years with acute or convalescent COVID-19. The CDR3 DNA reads TGTGCCAGCAGCCAAGATCATTTTCAGCCCCAGCATTTT. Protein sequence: CASSQDHFQPQHF.